A single sample is the source of the 21 T cell receptor beta chains below, sequenced in a study of T cells in Graves' hyperthyroidism and ophthalmopathy. Researchers amplified the TCR beta CDR3 regions from RNA transcripts. TCR CDR3 regions were first amplified by RT-PCR with HTBI primers. MiXCR, applied by TCRdb to the multiplex PCR reads, yields one record per CDR3 protein. This sample has roughly 400,000 distinct CDR3 sequences; around 15% occur once, and the top ten carry around 28%. Sequencing was performed on blood. Receptor source: a man aged 50 or older with Graves' ophthalmopathy.

This chain connects TRBV19 to TRBJ1-1, with D possibly being TRBD1 (6 bases). V was shortened by 8 bases and J by 1 base, with 8 bases between the two germline ends. Germline CDR1 and CDR2: LNHDA and SQIVND (reference sequence). The CDR3 is made up of 12 amino acids. CDR3 in amino acids: CASQTGNTEAFF. DNA of the CDR3: TGTGCCAGTCAGACAGGGAACACTGAAGCTTTCTTT.

Comments on this clonotype: A clone one base away is much larger, so this may be a read error. Here the CDR3 reads CASSLGGYYYEQYF. The DNA of the CDR3 is TGTGCCAGCAGCTTAGGCGGATACTACTACGAGCAGTACTTC. The chain employs TRBV7-2 and TRBJ2-7; D ambiguous. V was shortened by 1 base and J by 3 bases, with 10 bases between the two germline ends. In germline, CDR1 is SGHTA, CDR2 FQGNSA. The CDR3 loop spans 14 amino acids.

For this clonotype: A much larger clone lies a single base off, so this may be a read error. The chain employs TRBV25-1 and TRBJ2-2; D unclear. V shed 5 bases and J shed 6 bases, with 13 bases lying between them. In germline, CDR1 is MGHDK, CDR2 SYGVNS. The CDR3 consists of 14 residues. The CDR3 nucleotides read TGTGCCAGCAGTAAAGCTACAGTGGCCGGGGAGCTGTTTTTT. Translation gives CASSKATVAGELFF.

This clonotype has more than one count but fewer than ten. The chain combines TRBV18 with TRBJ2-2; TRBD2 agrees at 10 bases. Trimming cost V 0 bases and J 7 bases; bases outside gene matches: 5. Germline assignment: CDR1 KGHSH and CDR2 LQKENI. The CDR3 has 16 amino acids. In DNA form, the CDR3 reads TGTGCCAGCTCACCACCGCTAGCGGGGGCGGGCGGGGAGCTGTTTTTT. It translates to CASSPPLAGAGGELFF. The full variable domain, rest sourced from reference TRBV18 and TRBJ2-2, is NAGVMQNPRHLVRRRGQEARLRCSPMKGHSHVYWYRQLPEEGLKFMVYLQKENIIDESGMPKERFSAEFPKEGPSILRIQQVVRGDSAAYFCASSPPLAGAGGELFFGEGSRLTVL.

This clonotype appeared many times. The DNA for the CDR3 is TGTGCCAGCAGTTTCGGGTTAGCGGGAAAGTACGAGCAGTACTTC. Its protein product is CASSFGLAGKYEQYF. V usage is TRBV12-3 or TRBV12-4 and J usage is TRBJ2-7, with TRBD2 identical over 8 bases. The V segment lost 3 bases and the J segment 4 bases; nucleotides outside the gene matches: 8. The CDR3 length is 15 residues.

The rearrangement uses TRBV19 and TRBJ1-1; 10 bases are shared with TRBD1. Losses at the gene ends were 8 bases for V and 1 base for J; bases not matched to a gene: 16. The CDR3 runs to 18 residues. CDR1 LNHDA and CDR2 SQIVND come from the germline V gene (reference sequence). This chain's CDR3 is CASSKGGWGQGPNTEAFF. CDR3 coding DNA: TGTGCCAGTTCGAAGGGGGGTTGGGGACAGGGGCCGAACACTGAAGCTTTCTTT.

The table lists this clonotype with many counts. The V gene is TRBV20-1, the J gene TRBJ1-6, with D possibly TRBD1 on 5 matching bases. Looked up from germline, CDR1 is DFQATT and CDR2 is SNEGSKA (reference sequence). Deletions cut 3 bases from V and 7 bases from J, with 10 bases between. The CDR3 covers 13 residues. The CDR3 sequence: CSARTDRNSPLHF. CDR3 coding DNA: TGCAGTGCTAGGACAGATCGGAATTCACCCCTCCACTTT.

This clonotype was seen a few times. A read error may explain this, as a much larger clone is one base away. This rearrangement joins TRBV2 to TRBJ1-1, with a weak D call TRBD1 (6 bases). Trimming shortened V by 9 bases and J by 3 bases, and 11 bases separated the two germline ends. This CDR3 region has 12 residues. Germline V CDR1 and CDR2: SNHLY, FYNNEI. CDR3 in DNA: TGTGCCAGAGGACAGAGGGACACTGAAGCTTTCTTT. Protein sequence: CARGQRDTEAFF.

This clonotype occurred a few times. The rearrangement links TRBV6-9 to TRBJ1-2, with 9 bases lining up with TRBD1. The CDR3 extends over 15 amino acids. Germline CDR1 and CDR2: MNHGY and SVAAGI. J lost 6 bases, V lost 6 bases, and 11 bases had no gene match. The CDR3 reads CASRLPQGAEDGYTF. CDR3 nucleotide sequence: TGTGCCAGCAGACTTCCACAGGGGGCAGAGGATGGCTACACCTTC.

This clonotype was counted many times. The chain couples TRBV27 to TRBJ2-1, with 8 bases aligning to TRBD2. Germline-derived CDR1 and CDR2 are MNHEY and SMNVEV (reference sequence). CDR3 length: 16 residues. Trimming cost V 6 bases and J 7 bases; bases outside gene matches: 14. The CDR3 region is CASSPITSGLSNEQFF. DNA for the CDR3: TGTGCCAGCAGCCCCATCACTAGCGGATTAAGTAATGAGCAGTTCTTC.

At least ten counts were recorded for this clonotype. CDR3 protein: CASSSTGGESYEQYF. CDR3 bases: TGTGCCAGCAGCTCCACAGGGGGCGAATCCTACGAGCAGTACTTC. The rearrangement links TRBV11-3 to TRBJ2-7; 9 bases map to TRBD1. V was clipped by 4 bases and J by 1 base; unmatched bases: 5. The CDR3 spans 15 residues. The germline V gene encodes CDR1 SGHNT and CDR2 YENEEA.

Ten or more counts support this clonotype. V and J are TRBV18 and TRBJ2-1; tentatively, D is TRBD1 (6 bases). The CDR3 has 15 residues. The V gene's germline CDR1 is KGHSH and CDR2 LQKENI. Between the trimmed V and J ends, which lost 3 bases and 8 bases, there was a span of 17 bases. For the CDR3, the DNA is TGTGCCAGCTCACCTCAAGGGGGTGTTTTGGATGAGCAGTTCTTC. Amino acids: CASSPQGGVLDEQFF. The whole variable domain, remainder taken from reference TRBV18 and TRBJ2-1, is NAGVMQNPRHLVRRRGQEARLRCSPMKGHSHVYWYRQLPEEGLKFMVYLQKENIIDESGMPKERFSAEFPKEGPSILRIQQVVRGDSAAYFCASSPQGGVLDEQFFGPGTRLTVL.

This clonotype was detected many times. V gene TRBV3-1 combines with J gene TRBJ2-7; D is uncertain. Germline V gene lookup returns CDR1 LGHDT and CDR2 YNNKEL (reference sequence). V gave up 0 bases and J gave up 2 bases, with 2 bases separating them. The CDR3 covers 12 residues. The CDR3 sequence is CASSQEPYEQYF. Written as DNA, the CDR3 is TGTGCCAGCAGCCAAGAGCCCTACGAGCAGTACTTC.

This sequence joins TRBV4-1 and TRBJ2-5; 10 bases are a match to TRBD2. The CDR3 totals 18 residues. J gave up 3 bases and V 0 bases, and 10 bases lay outside the gene matches. Germline CDR1 MGHRA, CDR2 YSYEKL. The CDR3 spells CASSQDRGTAGGKETQYF. As DNA, the CDR3 is TGCGCCAGCAGCCAAGATCGGGGAACAGCGGGGGGGAAAGAGACCCAGTACTTC.

This clonotype was seen ten or more times. This chain links TRBV3-1 with TRBJ2-5; 7 nucleotides line up with TRBD2. This CDR3 is built from 15 residues. J lost 2 bases, V lost 1 base, and 4 bases had no gene match. The V gene's germline CDR1 is LGHDT and CDR2 YNNKEL (reference sequence). CDR3 sequence: CASSQGVGGQETQYF. The CDR3 DNA sequence: TGTGCCAGCAGCCAAGGGGTGGGGGGGCAAGAGACCCAGTACTTC.

This clonotype was detected only a few times. This rearrangement joins TRBV7-2 to TRBJ2-5, with a possible D match to TRBD1 (5 bases). Germline lookup yields CDR1 SGHTA and CDR2 FQGNSA. The germline V and J ends were trimmed by 3 bases and 5 bases, with 10 bases remaining between them. This CDR3 comprises 13 residues. CDR3 bases: TGTGCCAGCAGCTTCCCTCAGGGCGAGACCCAGTACTTC. Translation: CASSFPQGETQYF.

This clonotype was seen at least ten times. V gene TRBV10-2 combines with J gene TRBJ2-3, with 10 bases matching TRBD2. The CDR3 is 18 residues long. J was trimmed by 0 bases and V by 9 bases; bases with no gene match: 15. The germline gives CDR1 WSHSY, CDR2 SAAADI. The CDR3 region has the DNA TGCGCCAGTAGTATAGCGGGAGGCGGAGGGTTTAGCACAGATACGCAGTATTTT. It yields the protein CASSIAGGGGFSTDTQYF.

Details on this clonotype: This could be a read error, since a much larger clone is one nucleotide away. The CDR3 region is CVSSSPAGGGTGELFF. As DNA, the CDR3 is TGTGTCAGCAGCTCACCGGCGGGAGGAGGAACCGGGGAGCTGTTTTTT. The V and J genes are TRBV7-8 and TRBJ2-2; 8 bases fit TRBD2. The length of the CDR3 is 16 residues. CDR1 is SGHVS, CDR2 FQNEAQ, per germline.

This clonotype appeared a few times. The CDR3 nucleotides are TGTGCCAGCAGCTTAAATTCTTGGAATGAGCAGTTCTTC. As protein: CASSLNSWNEQFF. This chain connects TRBV7-3 to TRBJ2-1; D unclear. This CDR3 spans 13 amino acids. Germline CDR1 and CDR2: SGHTA and FQGTGA. V was shortened by 1 base and J by 7 bases, with 8 bases between the two germline ends.

This clonotype was observed a few times. The J gene is TRBJ2-3, the V gene TRBV5-8, with D tentatively TRBD2 (6 bases). The CDR3 is 14 residues long. Trimming cost V 5 bases and J 1 base, with 11 bases left between them. Germline-derived CDR1 and CDR2 are SGHTS and YDEGEE. The CDR3 spells CASSKIAGTDTQYF. DNA of the CDR3: TGTGCCAGCAGTAAAATAGCGGGCACAGATACGCAGTATTTT.

Ten or more counts support this clonotype. This chain joins TRBV3-1 and TRBJ2-1; 7 nucleotides match TRBD2. Trimming removed 0 bases from V and 2 bases from J; junction bases left unmatched: 7. CDR3 length: 17 amino acids. Looked up from germline, CDR1 is LGHDT and CDR2 is YNNKEL (reference sequence). CDR3 region: CASSQDRRGKPYNEQFF. The CDR3 DNA follows: TGTGCCAGCAGCCAAGATCGGCGGGGGAAGCCCTACAATGAGCAGTTCTTC.